This TCR beta chain was identified in a study of T cell changes during pregnancy in multiple sclerosis (dated by TCRdb to the late 2010s). Turning to the overall study: In women with multiple sclerosis, the researchers looked at how the T cell repertoire shifted as pregnancy progressed.

The CDR3 has 13 amino acids, counting the end cysteine and phenylalanine. Only CDR3 DNA remains: 39 bases, in frame from the first base. Sequences MNHNS (CDR1) and SASEGT (CDR2) are obtained from the germline V gene. Deletion took 6 bases off V and 8 bases off J, with a span of 13 bases between the germline ends. With regard to this clone: Its cognate antigen has yet to be identified. No qualities accompany the bases; no much larger clone lies one base away.

Library method: the immunoSEQ multiplex PCR assay. TCRdb took this table from immuneACCESS and kept in-frame rearrangements with V and J called. Such tables lack part of the clones; where checked against another copy, unresolved V genes explain under half of the gap, and the rest is unexplained. The sample data list 25,000 to 30,000 clones, and 89% of these were observed just once. The ten largest clones take up 0.8% of the sample. The specimen comprised CD4+ T cells from peripheral blood mononuclear cells, sampled in the second trimester of pregnancy. The sequence links TRBV6-1 to TRBJ2-2; tentative D gene TRBD2, with 5 bases matching. The clonotype was recovered from a female donor with multiple sclerosis, enrolled in a pregnancy study. The DNA sequence is TGTGCCAGCAGGAGCGCTGGCGGGGGGGAGCTGTTTTTT. The encoded protein is CASRSAGGGELFF.